The 23 T cell receptor beta chains below all came from one sample that was sequenced in a study of cytomegalovirus exposure and HLA in healthy donors. Here immunoSEQ multiplex PCR was the method, and the copy in TCRdb shows in-frame clones only, minus some. In the table there are over 150,000 clones, around 83% of which are singletons. The specimen was PBMCs. The receptors stem from a human donor in good health.

CDR3 residues: CASSWGEGAFF. The CDR3 DNA reads TGCGCCAGCAGCTGGGGAGAGGGAGCTTTCTTT. This chain joins TRBV5-1 and TRBJ1-1, with no clear D. The ends were cut back, 3 bases at V and 10 bases at J, with 10 bases in the middle. The CDR3 runs to 11 residues. Germline V lookup: CDR1 SGHRS, CDR2 YFSETQ.

This sequence joins TRBV10-3 and TRBJ2-2, with 10 bases matching TRBD2. The germline V gene has CDR1 ENHRY and CDR2 SYGVKD. V lost 0 bases and J lost 10; bases outside the gene matches: 8. This CDR3 region has 16 residues. CDR3 in DNA: TGTGCCATCAGTGAGTCGATAGCGGGAGGTTTGACGGAGCTGTTTTTT. It specifies CAISESIAGGLTELFF.

This rearrangement joins TRBV16 to TRBJ1-1, with unresolved D. V lost 6 bases, J lost 0 bases, and 11 bases lay in between. Per germline, CDR1 KGHSY and CDR2 FQNENV. This CDR3 region has 14 residues. As DNA, the CDR3 is TGTGCCAGCAGTATATCACATTTGAACACTGAAGCTTTCTTT. This sequence encodes CASSISHLNTEAFF.

V usage is TRBV27 and J usage is TRBJ1-4; possibly TRBD1 for D (6 bases). CDR3 size: 14 residues. V lost 10 bases and J lost 0, with 12 bases in between. Germline V lookup: CDR1 MNHEY, CDR2 SMNVEV (reference sequence). DNA for the CDR3: TGTGCCACCGGGAGGACAGCAACTAATGAAAAACTGTTTTTT. It is translated as CATGRTATNEKLFF.

This chain uses TRBV18 with TRBJ2-1, with 9 bases identical to TRBD2. Germline V gene lookup returns CDR1 KGHSH and CDR2 LQKENI. This CDR3 is 14 amino acids long. Unmatched junction bases numbered 3, after V lost 6 bases and J lost 3 bases. CDR3: CASSAGGNYNEQFF. The CDR3 DNA reads as TGTGCCAGCTCTGCGGGGGGGAACTACAATGAGCAGTTCTTC.

This clone was detected only once. The V gene is TRBV15, the J gene TRBJ1-6, with 8 bases lining up with TRBD1. CDR1 and CDR2 from the germline V gene are LNHNV and YYDKDF (reference sequence). V was clipped by 3 bases and J by 16 bases; unmatched bases: 8. The CDR3 runs to 13 residues. The CDR3 DNA follows: TGTGCCACCAGCAGCATCAAAGGGACAGGTCTCCACTTT. It is translated as CATSSIKGTGLHF.

The rearrangement joins TRBV25-1 to TRBJ2-7; TRBD2 agrees at 10 bases. There are 13 residues in the CDR3. CDR1 is MGHDK and CDR2 is SYGVNS in the germline V gene. The trim removed 6 bases at V and 4 bases at J, leaving 3 bases unmatched. This CDR3 is CASRKAGGYEQYF. For the CDR3, the DNA is TGTGCCAGCAGGAAAGCGGGAGGGTACGAGCAGTACTTC.

The chain joins TRBV7-2 to TRBJ1-6, with 7 bases lining up with TRBD1. The germline CDR1 and CDR2 sequences are SGHTA and FQGNSA. With V trimmed by 5 bases and J by 8 bases, 6 bases remained unmatched. The CDR3 is 14 residues long. CDR3 DNA: TGTGCCAGCAGCCCTGACAGGGTAGATTCACCCCTCCACTTT. As protein: CASSPDRVDSPLHF.

The V and J genes are TRBV27 and TRBJ2-3; D is unresolved. The CDR3 spans 19 residues. V dropped 1 base and J dropped 4 bases, with 24 bases sitting between them. The germline gives CDR1 MNHEY, CDR2 SMNVEV (reference sequence). The CDR3 nucleotides read TGTGCCAGCAGTTTATATCCTTCTCTCGCGCGCTTGGTCGCAGATACGCAGTATTTT. The encoded protein is CASSLYPSLARLVADTQYF.

This chain joins TRBV30 and TRBJ2-3; D possibly corresponds to TRBD2 (5 bases). CDR3 length: 13 amino acids. Germline V gene data show CDR1 as GTSNPN and CDR2 as SVGIG (reference sequence). The germline V and J ends were trimmed by 2 bases and 6 bases, with 12 bases remaining between them. CDR3: CAWSSGDPDTQYF. The CDR3 DNA sequence: TGTGCCTGGAGTTCCGGGGATCCCGATACGCAGTATTTT.

V usage is TRBV14 and J usage is TRBJ2-7; tentatively, D is TRBD1 (5 bases). The CDR3 spans 15 residues. The germline V gene has CDR1 SGHDN and CDR2 FVKESK. V lost 4 bases and J lost 0, with 13 bases in between. The CDR3 coding sequence is TGTGCCAGCAGCCGAACAGACAGATACTCCTACGAGCAGTACTTC. Its protein is CASSRTDRYSYEQYF.

The CDR3 loop is CASSIDRRNTEAFF. Here the CDR3 DNA reads TGTGCCAGTAGTATCGACAGGAGGAACACTGAAGCTTTCTTT. The chain couples TRBV19 to TRBJ1-1; TRBD1 is a possible D gene (6 bases). Trimming shortened V by 3 bases and J by 1 base, and 9 bases separated the two germline ends. Germline CDR1 reads LNHDA; CDR2 reads SQIVND (reference sequence). The CDR3 spans 14 residues. The entire variable domain, with the rest obtained from reference TRBV19 and TRBJ1-1, is as follows: DGGITQSPKYLFRKEGQNVTLSCEQNLNHDAMYWYRQDPGQGLRLIYYSQIVNDFQKGDIAEGYSVSREKKESFPLTVTSAQKNPTAFYLCASSIDRRNTEAFFGQGTRLTVV.

The chain carries TRBV2 and TRBJ2-3; the D gene is possibly TRBD2 (5 bases). V was shortened by 11 bases and J by 4 bases, with 7 bases between the two germline ends. From germline, CDR1 is SNHLY and CDR2 FYNNEI. The CDR3 loop spans 10 amino acids. Written as DNA, the CDR3 is TGTGCCCTCGGGGCAGATACGCAGTATTTT. This encodes CALGADTQYF.

The gene calls are TRBV7-6 and TRBJ2-5, with 7 bases identical to TRBD1. The V and J ends lost 6 bases and 4 bases, in that order; junction bases with no gene match: 8. CDR1 is SGHVS and CDR2 is FNYEAQ in the germline V gene. There are 14 residues in the CDR3. The CDR3 DNA follows: TGTGCCAGCAGTAGAAACAGGGGCGGAGAGACCCAGTACTTC. Translating it yields CASSRNRGGETQYF.

This clone was recorded a few times. This chain uses TRBV7-2 with TRBJ1-1; TRBD1 is a possible D gene (5 bases). There are 14 residues in the CDR3. The ends were cut back, 3 bases at V and 4 bases at J, with 12 bases in the middle. Germline loops: CDR1 SGHTA, CDR2 FQGNSA. In DNA form, the CDR3 reads TGTGCCAGCAGCTTTCCCGGGGGAGGCACTGAAGCTTTCTTT. Its protein is CASSFPGGGTEAFF.

This chain connects TRBV23-1 to TRBJ1-5; D perhaps matches TRBD1 (5 bases). TRBV23-1 belongs to the ORF category, with a function that is uncertain. V lost 5 bases, J lost 5 bases, and 13 bases lay in between. The CDR3 runs 14 residues. CDR3: CASSGEGRHQPQHF. DNA for the CDR3: TGCGCCAGCAGTGGAGAGGGGAGGCATCAGCCCCAGCATTTT.

This chain's CDR3 is CASSSDRRAGKLFF. CDR3 nucleotide sequence: TGTGCCAGCAGTTCGGACAGGCGTGCCGGAAAACTGTTTTTT. The chain employs TRBV7-8 and TRBJ1-4; 7 bases map to TRBD1. The CDR3 contains 14 residues. Germline V CDR1 and CDR2: SGHVS, FQNEAQ. The V and J ends lost 6 bases and 10 bases, in that order; junction bases with no gene match: 11.

The chain joins TRBV4-1 to TRBJ2-5, with a possible D match to TRBD1 (5 bases). The germline gives CDR1 MGHRA, CDR2 YSYEKL. The V end lost 3 bases, the J end lost 7 bases, and 18 bases lay between the germline ends. This CDR3 comprises 15 residues. This CDR3 is CASSHDTQGFGTQYF. The DNA for the CDR3 is TGCGCCAGCAGCCACGATACCCAGGGATTCGGGACCCAGTACTTC.

CDR3 coding DNA: TGTGCCAGCAGCTTAAGGGGGGGACAATTTGAAGCTTTCTTT. Protein sequence: CASSLRGGQFEAFF. The chain recombines TRBV7-2 with TRBJ1-1; possibly TRBD1 for D (6 bases). V lost 2 bases, J lost 7 bases, and 14 bases lay in between. This CDR3 is built from 14 residues. CDR1 and CDR2 (germline): SGHTA, FQGNSA.

The CDR3 reads CASSLRELYGYTF. The DNA of the CDR3 is TGTGCCAGCAGCTTACGGGAGCTCTATGGCTACACCTTC. The chain carries TRBV7-9 and TRBJ1-2, with D hard to call. The CDR3 is 13 residues long. Germline loops: CDR1 SEHNR, CDR2 FQNEAQ (reference sequence). V was cut by 2 bases and J by 4 bases, with 8 bases left in between.

The chain carries TRBV19 and TRBJ2-1; a weak D match, TRBD2 (6 bases). The CDR3 is 15 amino acids. Trimming stripped 6 bases from V and 2 bases from J, with 14 bases between. CDR1 LNHDA and CDR2 SQIVND come from the germline V gene (reference sequence). For the CDR3, the DNA is TGTGCCAGTAGCTTGGGGGAGGTCGCCTACAATGAGCAGTTCTTC. Residues: CASSLGEVAYNEQFF.

The chain combines TRBV7-9 with TRBJ1-1, with 8 bases fitting TRBD1. This CDR3 has 19 residues. CDR1 is SEHNR, CDR2 FQNEAQ, per germline (reference sequence). J lost 3 bases, V lost 1 base, and 16 bases had no gene match. The CDR3 reads CASSLGGGPRTGTYTEAFF. The DNA of the CDR3 is TGTGCCAGCAGCTTAGGGGGAGGACCAAGGACAGGGACATACACTGAAGCTTTCTTT.

J is TRBJ1-1 and V is TRBV27; a weak D match, TRBD1 (6 bases). This CDR3 spans 12 amino acids. Trimming took off 1 base at V and 10 bases at J, with 10 bases between the two ends. Germline values: CDR1 MNHEY, CDR2 SMNVEV (reference sequence). For the CDR3, the DNA is TGTGCCAGCAGTTTATTGGGCAGGGGAGCTTTCTTT. Translated: CASSLLGRGAFF.